This TCR beta chain was sequenced in a study of T cell repertoires in aging, cancer and after chemotherapy. Study context: Six age groups, ranging from 30 or younger to 70 or older, included the donors. Paired samples before and after chemotherapy came from glioblastoma patients receiving temozolomide-based therapy. Whole-study findings and limits: In each cancer cohort, median generation probability increased across chemotherapy, suggesting thymic output rebounded. Compared with age-matched healthy donors, untreated hematological or solid cancer patients showed higher blood TCR clonality.

With respect to this clonotype: The antigen remains undetermined.

The CDR3 has 15 residues. Losses at the gene ends were 4 bases for V and 5 bases for J; bases not matched to a gene: 9. Germline V gene lookup returns CDR1 SGHNT and CDR2 YENEEA. Rearranged V-D-J TRB sequences were amplified with a mixed TRB-A/B primer pool. TCRdb used MiXCR to reprocess the multiplex PCR reads, holding one entry per CDR3 protein. The repertoire consists of about 1,700 distinct CDR3 sequences, with 30% to 50% occurring once and the leading ten covering 37%. Amplification of TCR beta used genomic DNA extracted from peripheral blood. The material sequenced was blood. J is TRBJ2-7 and V is TRBV11-3; 9 bases agree with TRBD1. The source is a human donor with a solid tumor. The DNA of the CDR3 is TGTGCCAGCAGCTCCCGGACAGGGGATAGGGACGAGCAGTACTTC. Translation: CASSSRTGDRDEQYF. Filled out from reference TRBV11-3 and TRBJ2-7, the complete variable domain reads EAGVVQSPRYKIIEKKQPVAFWCNPISGHNTLYWYLQNLGQGPELLIRYENEEAVDDSQLPKDRFSAERLKGVDSTLKIQPAELGDSAVYLCASSSRTGDRDEQYFGPGTRLTVT.